This T cell receptor beta chain derives from a study of Graves' ophthalmopathy and Graves' hyperthyroidism. Study outcomes and limitations: Most expanded clonotypes from thyroid (those above 0.001 frequency) were also found in blood.

This clonotype was seen many times. Its antigen is unknown. As the template, RNA transcripts were used to amplify TCR beta CDR3 regions. After a first-round RT-PCR with HTBI primers, a second-round multiplex PCR was run. One entry per CDR3 protein results from TCRdb running MiXCR on the multiplex PCR reads. Of under 350,000 distinct CDR3 sequences listed, about 17% are singletons. Trimming left V 5 bases short and J 10 bases short, with 18 bases between. This CDR3 is built from 13 residues. Germline V lookup: CDR1 MNHEY, CDR2 SVGEGT. Clinical symptoms, serum thyroxine, TRAb, thyroid ultrasound and orbital computed tomography were relied on for diagnosis.

The source material was peripheral blood. The receptor comes from an adult man with Graves' ophthalmopathy. This chain joins TRBV6-2 or TRBV6-3 and TRBJ2-7; D is perhaps TRBD2 (6 bases). This CDR3 is CASSTGTLFSQYF. In DNA form, the CDR3 reads TGTGCCAGCAGTACCGGGACTCTCTTTTCTCAGTACTTC.